This T cell receptor (beta chain) derives from a study of cytomegalovirus exposure and HLA in healthy donors. Study overall: The same platform was used for the 120 or so validation repertoires as for the approximately 670 first-cohort repertoires, as reported in a later analysis.

Note on this clone: The antigen remains unidentified.

V dropped 7 bases and J dropped 0 bases, with 15 bases sitting between them. Germline V CDR1 and CDR2: SEHNR, FQNEAQ (reference sequence). CDR3 size: 15 residues. The study, taken as a whole, reports: Some public TCRs appeared in many individuals, while most sequences were rare. Cytomegalovirus status was reportedly diagnosed by the classifier with high specificity and sensitivity.

Sequenced by immunoSEQ multiplex PCR; TCRdb stores in-frame clones only, minus some. Altogether approximately 120,000 clones are present, around 94% being singletons, with the ten largest covering over 1%. The receptor was isolated from a woman aged 18-35 years in good health and CMV-seronegative. What was sequenced was PBMCs. The chain carries TRBV7-9 and TRBJ1-2, with TRBD1 as a possible D gene (5 bases). CDR3 sequence: CASKRDGGTNYGYTF. The CDR3 DNA reads as TGTGCCAGCAAAAGAGACGGGGGGACTAACTATGGCTACACCTTC.